This T cell receptor beta chain was retrieved from a study of CD8 T cells in ankylosing spondylitis. Study-level points and caveats: The authors reported significant enrichment of disease-linked clones in matched ankylosing spondylitis synovial fluid. Clones that were linked to disease were CD8+ and were relatively rare in peripheral blood.

The CDR3 has 14 residues. The V end lost 2 bases, the J end lost 0 bases, and 10 bases lay between the germline ends. The germline CDR1 and CDR2 sequences are GTSNPN and SVGIG (reference sequence). Notes on this clonotype: Its antigen is unidentified.

TCRdb ran MiXCR on the 5' RACE reads and lists one entry per CDR3 protein. The data show hundreds of thousands of distinct CDR3 sequences, 20% seen once. V usage is TRBV30 and J usage is TRBJ1-1, with D unclear. The sample consisted of blood, either unsorted or a sorted T cell fraction (not recorded which). The origin of this receptor is a female donor with ankylosing spondylitis or in good health (not recorded which). CDR3 amino acids: CAWSFGTLNTEAFF. Written as DNA, the CDR3 is TGTGCCTGGAGTTTTGGCACCCTGAACACTGAAGCTTTCTTT.